The present entry profiles one T cell receptor (beta chain) with its context. The data derive from a study of cytomegalovirus exposure and HLA in healthy donors. Germline CDR1 is KGHSH and CDR2 is LQKENI. The trim removed 5 bases at V and 7 bases at J, leaving 9 bases unmatched. CDR3 length equals 14 residues. PCR primers comprised 60 Vbeta and 13 Jbeta primers. Produced via immunoSEQ multiplex PCR; TCRdb's table is partial and in-frame only. The table lists approximately 45,000 clones, with 17% in the top ten. The TCR originated in a male donor in good health and CMV-seronegative. V is TRBV18 and J is TRBJ1-1, with TRBD1 matching over 8 bases. Material: PBMCs. Here the CDR3 reads CASSTDRETSEAFF. The CDR3 DNA reads TGTGCCAGCTCAACGGACAGGGAGACTAGTGAAGCTTTCTTT.